What follows are 27 T cell receptor beta chains derived from one specimen sequenced in a study of blood T cells in healthy people across ages. The authors ran a second PCR of 7 to 11 cycles using a sample-barcoded 5' primer and a J-beta primer mix. TCRdb itself ran the 5' RACE reads through MiXCR, one entry per CDR3 protein. The profile shows around 750,000 distinct CDR3 sequences, about 48% of them singletons. The material sequenced was blood. Receptors originate from a man aged 80 or over in good health.

V and J are TRBV11-2 and TRBJ1-6; the D gene is possibly TRBD1 (5 bases). This CDR3 comprises 15 residues. Trimming took off 5 bases at V and 9 bases at J, with 17 bases between the two ends. Germline V gene data show CDR1 as SGHAT and CDR2 as FQNNGV. The CDR3 sequence is CASSTRRGASSPLHF. CDR3 DNA: TGTGCCAGCAGCACTCGACGGGGCGCGAGTTCACCCCTCCACTTT.

The chain combines TRBV6-5 with TRBJ1-6; no clear D gene. Looked up from germline, CDR1 is MNHEY and CDR2 is SVGAGI. Trimming removed 6 bases at V and 7 bases at J, with 16 bases between. The CDR3 is 15 residues long. The CDR3 protein is CASRAGRIWNSPLHF. The CDR3 nucleotides are TGTGCCAGCAGGGCGGGAAGGATATGGAATTCACCCCTCCACTTT.

The gene calls are TRBV5-1 and TRBJ2-7; no clear D gene. Germline assignment: CDR1 SGHRS and CDR2 YFSETQ. Trimming cost V 4 bases and J 7 bases, with 18 bases left between them. The length of the CDR3 is 14 residues. The CDR3 DNA is TGCGCCAGCAGCACTTACTCTTCCCTGCGGGAGCAGTACTTC. This encodes CASSTYSSLREQYF.

The rearrangement links TRBV2 to TRBJ1-1, with TRBD1 matching 8 bases. In germline, CDR1 is SNHLY, CDR2 FYNNEI. The CDR3 covers 15 residues. Trimming took 11 bases from V and 0 from J; bases not matched to a gene: 11. The DNA for the CDR3 is TGTGCCTCGATCGGACAGGGCGGATTGAACACTGAAGCTTTCTTT. The encoded protein is CASIGQGGLNTEAFF.

This clonotype came up many times. The V call is TRBV7-2, the J call TRBJ1-2; D unresolved. The CDR3 is 14 residues long. The germline CDR1 and CDR2 sequences are SGHTA and FQGNSA. With 0 bases removed from V and 6 bases from J, the gap between germline ends came to 11 bases. DNA for the CDR3: TGTGCCAGCAGCTTAGCTTGGGCAGTCAATGGCTACACCTTC. It codes for CASSLAWAVNGYTF.

This sequence joins TRBV9 and TRBJ2-5, with D unclear. The V end was cut by 4 bases, the J end by 11 bases, with 18 bases between. The CDR3 totals 13 residues. Germline CDR1 reads SGDLS; CDR2 reads YYNGEE. The CDR3 bases are TGTGCCAGCAGCCCCCGGGTTCAGGCGACGCAGTACTTC. Residues: CASSPRVQATQYF. Looking up the rest from reference TRBV9 and TRBJ2-5 gives the full variable domain: DSGVTQTPKHLITATGQRVTLRCSPRSGDLSVYWYQQSLDQGLQFLIQYYNGEERAKGNILERFSAQQFPDLHSELNLSSLELGDSALYFCASSPRVQATQYFGPGTRLLVL.

The chain uses TRBV5-1 and TRBJ2-4, with a possible D match to TRBD1 (5 bases). The CDR3 runs 13 residues. In germline, CDR1 is SGHRS, CDR2 YFSETQ. Trimming left V 4 bases short and J 6 bases short, with 11 bases between. The CDR3: CASSLDNPNIQYF. CDR3 in DNA: TGCGCCAGCAGCCTGGACAACCCAAACATTCAGTACTTC.

The chain links TRBV29-1 to TRBJ1-2; D remains unclear. This CDR3 region has 10 residues. V dropped 6 bases and J dropped 6 bases, with 8 bases sitting between them. Germline V gene sequence: CDR1 SQVTM, CDR2 ANQGSEA. The DNA for the CDR3 is TGCAGCGTAGTCTCCAATGGCTACACCTTC. As protein: CSVVSNGYTF.

The chain recombines TRBV20-1 with TRBJ2-7, with 10 bases fitting TRBD2. The germline V gene has CDR1 DFQATT and CDR2 SNEGSKA (reference sequence). V shed 0 bases, J shed 7 bases, and the junction held 12 bases outside the gene matches. This CDR3 is built from 16 residues. The DNA for the CDR3 is TGCAGTGCTAGAGATCAGGGAAGCGGGAGGGCCGGTGAGCAGTACTTC. It translates to CSARDQGSGRAGEQYF.

This clonotype was recorded a few times. This chain connects TRBV14 to TRBJ1-2, with D perhaps TRBD1 (6 bases). The CDR3 spans 13 residues. The ends were cut back, 2 bases at V and 6 bases at J, with 10 bases in the middle. Looked up from germline, CDR1 is SGHDN and CDR2 is FVKESK. Written as DNA, the CDR3 is TGTGCCAGCAGCCAATCAGGGGACCATGGCTACACCTTC. It encodes CASSQSGDHGYTF.

The chain carries TRBV24-1 and TRBJ2-3; 9 nucleotides agree with TRBD1. Germline CDR1 is KGHDR and CDR2 is SFDVKD. V shed 6 bases, J shed 14 bases, and the junction held 20 bases outside the gene matches. The CDR3 totals 16 residues. The CDR3 sequence is CATSSLGQGTDRYAYF. In nucleotides, the CDR3 is TGTGCCACCAGTTCCCTCGGACAGGGGACTGACAGATACGCGTATTTT.

The chain employs TRBV20-1 and TRBJ2-5; 12 nucleotides line up with TRBD2. This CDR3 spans 15 amino acids. CDR1 is DFQATT, CDR2 SNEGSKA, per germline (reference sequence). J gave up 5 bases and V 4 bases, and 8 bases lay outside the gene matches. The CDR3 DNA reads TGCAGTGCTACCGCTAGCGGGAGGGCGGGGGAGACCCAGTACTTC. It encodes CSATASGRAGETQYF.

The gene calls are TRBV6-4 and TRBJ2-3; tentative D call: TRBD2 (5 bases). The ends were cut back, 0 bases at V and 2 bases at J, with 9 bases in the middle. CDR3 length: 15 amino acids. Germline values: CDR1 MRHNA, CDR2 SNTAGT. CDR3 protein: CASSDSSGYTDTQYF. CDR3 coding DNA: TGTGCCAGCAGTGACTCGAGCGGTTACACAGATACGCAGTATTTT.

This clonotype was counted between two and nine times. This chain connects TRBV7-2 to TRBJ2-7, with TRBD2 as a possible D gene (5 bases). Germline V CDR1 and CDR2: SGHTA, FQGNSA. Between the trimmed V and J ends, which lost 2 bases and 2 bases, there was a span of 13 bases. This CDR3 comprises 15 residues. The CDR3: CASSLSPSQAYEQYF. The CDR3 region has the DNA TGTGCCAGCAGCTTATCCCCTAGCCAAGCCTACGAGCAGTACTTC.

This chain uses TRBV7-6 with TRBJ2-7; TRBD1 agrees at 7 bases. V shed 2 bases and J 3 bases; nucleotides not matched to a gene: 4. Germline-derived CDR1 and CDR2 are SGHVS and FNYEAQ. This CDR3 region has 14 residues. CDR3: CASSLTTGNYEQYF. CDR3 bases: TGTGCCAGCAGCTTAACGACAGGGAACTACGAGCAGTACTTC. Complete variable domain (other parts from reference TRBV7-6 and TRBJ2-7): GAGVSQSPRYKVTKRGQDVALRCDPISGHVSLYWYRQALGQGPEFLTYFNYEAQQDKSGLPNDRFSAERPEGSISTLTIQRTEQRDSAMYRCASSLTTGNYEQYFGPGTRLTVT.

A few counts support this clonotype. The chain recombines TRBV7-2 with TRBJ2-1, with TRBD2 matching 9 bases. The CDR3 extends over 15 amino acids. Trimming cost V 8 bases and J 13 bases; bases outside gene matches: 18. The germline CDR1 and CDR2 sequences are SGHTA and FQGNSA. The CDR3 nucleotides are TGTGCCAGCGGACAATCTAGCGGCGGGAGGGCCGGTCAGTTCTTC. Protein: CASGQSSGGRAGQFF.

Note on this clonotype: Compared with germline, one end of the junction differs, possibly owing to a read error. This chain joins TRBV9 and TRBJ2-7; TRBD2 aligns across 9 bases. Germline V gene data show CDR1 as SGDLS and CDR2 as YYNGEE. The length of the CDR3 is 16 residues. Here the CDR3 reads CASSVGLASGEYEQNF. The CDR3 nucleotides read TGTGCCAGCAGCGTGGGGTTGGCTAGCGGGGAATACGAGCAGAACTTC.

The chain carries TRBV7-9 and TRBJ1-6; 9 positions agree with TRBD1. The V and J ends lost 5 bases and 0 bases, in that order; junction bases with no gene match: 8. The germline CDR1 and CDR2 sequences are SEHNR and FQNEAQ (reference sequence). The CDR3 has 18 residues. The CDR3 coding sequence is TGTGCCAGCAGCATAGACAGGGGGAAGAGCTCCTATAATTCACCCCTCCACTTT. Translated: CASSIDRGKSSYNSPLHF.

The chain uses TRBV15 and TRBJ2-1, with TRBD2 matching over 10 bases. The ends lost 5 bases at V and 1 base at J; junction bases unmatched: 2. This CDR3 contains 15 residues. CDR1 is LNHNV and CDR2 is YYDKDF in the germline V gene (reference sequence). For the CDR3, the DNA is TGTGCCACCAGCTTTAGCGGGAGGTCCTACAATGAGCAGTTCTTC. Its translation is CATSFSGRSYNEQFF.

V gene TRBV7-2 combines with J gene TRBJ2-5, with D uncertain. Germline V CDR1 and CDR2: SGHTA, FQGNSA. The CDR3 has 14 amino acids. Between the trimmed V and J ends, which lost 3 bases and 11 bases, there was a span of 19 bases. The chain's CDR3 is CASSFFGPNNEQYF. Here the CDR3 DNA reads TGTGCCAGCAGCTTCTTCGGCCCAAACAATGAGCAGTACTTC.

This sequence joins TRBV2 and TRBJ1-2; 8 bases are a match to TRBD1. V lost 7 bases, J lost 8 bases, and 9 bases stayed unmatched. In germline, CDR1 is SNHLY, CDR2 FYNNEI. The CDR3 is 13 amino acids. Here the CDR3 reads CASTTQGAPGYTF. The CDR3 DNA reads as TGTGCCAGCACAACCCAGGGGGCGCCGGGCTACACCTTC.

CDR3 in amino acids: CASSLLTSGLGEQFF. CDR3 bases: TGTGCCAGCAGTTTATTGACTAGCGGGCTAGGGGAGCAGTTCTTC. The chain links TRBV28 to TRBJ2-1; 10 nucleotides align to TRBD2. Germline V gene lookup returns CDR1 MDHEN and CDR2 SYDVKM. With V trimmed by 1 base and J by 10 bases, 7 bases remained unmatched. The CDR3 has 15 amino acids.

The gene calls are TRBV15 and TRBJ2-5; 8 bases are a match to TRBD1. The CDR3 has 15 residues. Germline V gene sequence: CDR1 LNHNV, CDR2 YYDKDF (reference sequence). With 1 base clipped from V and 5 bases from J, the junction kept 6 bases outside the gene matches. The CDR3 bases are TGTGCCACCAGCAGAGGACCCACAGGGGGGGAGACCCAGTACTTC. Amino acid sequence: CATSRGPTGGETQYF.

This clonotype has a count of ten or more. Just one base apart from a much larger clone, this may be a read error. The V and J genes are TRBV11-2 and TRBJ2-5; D uncertain. The V end was cut by 2 bases, the J end by 11 bases, with 18 bases between. This CDR3 is 14 amino acids long. The germline gives CDR1 SGHAT, CDR2 FQNNGV. CDR3 bases: TGTGCCAGCAGCTTATGGAAGGTATCCAATGAGCAGTACTTC. It encodes CASSLWKVSNEQYF. Based on the CDR3 plus reference TRBV11-2 and TRBJ2-5, the full variable domain is EAGVAQSPRYKIIEKRQSVAFWCNPISGHATLYWYQQILGQGPKLLIQFQNNGVVDDSQLPKDRFSAERLKGVDSTLKIQPAKLEDSAVYLCASSLWKVSNEQYFGPGTRLLVL.

This sequence joins TRBV7-9 and TRBJ1-2, with D hard to call. V was clipped by 5 bases and J by 1 base, with 17 bases between them. The germline CDR1 and CDR2 sequences are SEHNR and FQNEAQ (reference sequence). CDR3 length: 16 amino acids. The CDR3 DNA reads TGTGCCAGCAGCCCCCGAGGTGGGGAGTATAACTATGGCTACACCTTC. This codes for CASSPRGGEYNYGYTF.

CDR3 sequence: CASSGWGDTQYF. The DNA for the CDR3 is TGTGCCAGCAGCGGTTGGGGGGATACGCAGTATTTT. V usage is TRBV9 and J usage is TRBJ2-3; possibly TRBD1 or TRBD2 for D (5 bases each). The CDR3 consists of 12 residues. The V end was cut by 3 bases, the J end by 6 bases, with 8 bases between. The germline V gene has CDR1 SGDLS and CDR2 YYNGEE. Filled out from reference TRBV9 and TRBJ2-3, the complete variable domain reads DSGVTQTPKHLITATGQRVTLRCSPRSGDLSVYWYQQSLDQGLQFLIQYYNGEERAKGNILERFSAQQFPDLHSELNLSSLELGDSALYFCASSGWGDTQYFGPGTRLTVL.

This rearrangement joins TRBV28 to TRBJ1-2, with D unresolved. V was trimmed by 6 bases and J by 4 bases, leaving 15 bases between them. The CDR3 extends over 14 amino acids. Per the germline V gene, CDR1 is MDHEN and CDR2 is SYDVKM. The CDR3 DNA sequence: TGTGCCAGCAGCCCCCCCAGACAAAGCTATGGCTACACCTTC. Encoded protein: CASSPPRQSYGYTF.